Described below is a single T cell receptor (beta chain) sequence and its context. No antigen is known for it. The sample contains more than one DNA sequence encoding this CDR3. This sample was included in a study of T cell responses to AZD1222 COVID-19 vaccine. Repertoires were generated with immunoSEQ multiplex PCR, while TCRdb's copy carries only in-frame clones and drops some. The sample includes tens of thousands of clones, 80% to 90% of them seen just once. Study-level points and caveats: As reported, nearly half of all spike-specific TCRs target variant regions that are unmutated. AZD1222 recipients seropositive at baseline numbered only six. Repertoire sampling was restricted to post-peak T cell response timepoints. Donors were largely white British and mainly female; clonal diversity was possibly underestimated.

Trimming took off 1 base at V and 5 bases at J, with 3 bases between the two ends. CDR1 and CDR2 (germline): LNHDA, SQIVND (reference sequence). The CDR3 length is 12 residues. Sequenced here: peripheral blood, sampled on day 0 of AZD1222 vaccination. The chain carries TRBV19 and TRBJ1-5; no reliable D call. This receptor was obtained from an adult in good health. The CDR3 region is CASSIGHQPQHF. The CDR3 DNA reads as TGTGCCAGTAGTATAGGTCATCAGCCCCAGCATTTT. Complete variable domain (other parts from reference TRBV19 and TRBJ1-5): DGGITQSPKYLFRKEGQNVTLSCEQNLNHDAMYWYRQDPGQGLRLIYYSQIVNDFQKGDIAEGYSVSREKKESFPLTVTSAQKNPTAFYLCASSIGHQPQHFGDGTRLSIL.